This T cell receptor beta chain was sequenced in a study of PD-L1 blockade in urothelial cancer. This sample's time point: peripheral blood 6 weeks after treatment start. Templates that were synthetic TCR analogs were spiked into each PCR. Clones were read by immunoSEQ multiplex PCR, and TCRdb kept only the in-frame ones, dropping some. The table lists under 20,000 clones, roughly four fifths of them singletons. CDR3 size: 14 residues. Germline values: CDR1 SGHNT, CDR2 YYREEE (reference sequence). V was cut by 6 bases and J by 0 bases, with 12 bases left in between. V gene TRBV5-4 combines with J gene TRBJ1-1; possibly TRBD1 for D (6 bases). This receptor was taken from a man between 45 and 60 years old with urothelial cancer. Specimen: PBMCs, collected around atezolizumab (anti-PD-L1) treatment. As DNA, the CDR3 is TGTGCCAGCACCTTACAGGGTATGAACACTGAAGCTTTCTTT. It specifies CASTLQGMNTEAFF.